The 30 T cell receptor beta chains reported below all come from one sample, sequenced in a study of T cell changes during pregnancy in multiple sclerosis (dated by TCRdb to the late 2010s). The method was the immunoSEQ multiplex PCR assay. In its TCRdb copy, this immuneACCESS table keeps in-frame sequences only and misses some clones. Where compared with another copy, unresolved V genes explain less than half of these, and the others have no known cause. This sample holds fewer than 60,000 clones; about 90% were observed only once. Roughly 10% of the sample is taken by the ten largest. The input for sequencing was CD8+ T cells from peripheral blood mononuclear cells, taken after pregnancy. The receptors stem from a female donor with multiple sclerosis, enrolled in a pregnancy study.

The sample holds a few counts of this clone. The rearrangement uses TRBV15 and TRBJ2-6; tentatively, D is TRBD1 (6 bases). Germline CDR1 reads LNHNV; CDR2 reads YYDKDF (reference sequence). Between the trimmed V and J ends, which lost 1 base and 1 base, there was a span of 8 bases. This CDR3 spans 16 amino acids. The CDR3 protein is CATSRVGGSGANVLTF. CDR3 DNA sequence: TGTGCCACCAGCAGAGTAGGGGGTTCTGGGGCCAACGTCCTGACTTTC.

This clone occurred a few times. The chain combines TRBV6-5 with TRBJ2-7; D uncertain. The V and J ends lost 5 bases and 3 bases respectively, with 8 bases between them. There are 12 residues in the CDR3. Germline loops: CDR1 MNHEY, CDR2 SVGAGI. The CDR3 region is CASSGLDYEQYF. DNA for the CDR3: TGTGCCAGCAGTGGTTTAGACTACGAGCAGTACTTC.

The genes are TRBV12-1 and TRBJ2-1; whether TRBD2, the table's D call, matches the DNA was not checked. TRBV12-1 is a recognized pseudogene. The CDR3 runs 14 residues. CDR3 loop: CASSPRLEYNEQFF. CDR3 DNA: TGTGCCAGCAGCCCCCGGCTAGAATACAATGAGCAGTTCTTC.

The rearrangement links TRBV9 to TRBJ2-1; 7 bases are a match to TRBD1. Germline assignment: CDR1 SGDLS and CDR2 YYNGEE. V gave up 2 bases and J gave up 6 bases; unmatched junction bases: 11. This CDR3 has 16 amino acids. The CDR3 sequence is CASSVLRDSIGNEQFF. The CDR3 nucleotides read TGTGCCAGCAGCGTTCTCCGGGACAGCATTGGCAATGAGCAGTTCTTC. Using reference TRBV9 and TRBJ2-1 for the parts outside the CDR3, the full variable domain is DSGVTQTPKHLITATGQRVTLRCSPRSGDLSVYWYQQSLDQGLQFLIQYYNGEERAKGNILERFSAQQFPDLHSELNLSSLELGDSALYFCASSVLRDSIGNEQFFGPGTRLTVL.

The chain carries TRBV29-1 and TRBJ1-1, with D unresolved. CDR1 is SQVTM and CDR2 is ANQGSEA in the germline V gene. The CDR3 has 12 amino acids. The V end lost 3 bases, the J end lost 7 bases, and 12 bases lay between the germline ends. The CDR3 nucleotides are TGCAGCGTTGATCGGGGTCTTGGTGAAGCTTTCTTT. It yields the protein CSVDRGLGEAFF.

This chain joins TRBV9 and TRBJ2-5, with a weak D call TRBD2 (5 bases). V was clipped by 3 bases and J by 2 bases, with 11 bases between them. CDR1 and CDR2 from the germline V gene are SGDLS and YYNGEE. The CDR3 sequence is 14 residues long. The CDR3 reads CASSGSGVQETQYF. In DNA form, the CDR3 reads TGTGCCAGCAGCGGGTCCGGGGTTCAAGAGACCCAGTACTTC. Combining the CDR3 with reference TRBV9 and TRBJ2-5 gives the whole variable domain DSGVTQTPKHLITATGQRVTLRCSPRSGDLSVYWYQQSLDQGLQFLIQYYNGEERAKGNILERFSAQQFPDLHSELNLSSLELGDSALYFCASSGSGVQETQYFGPGTRLLVL.

This clone was observed a single time. The CDR3 here is CARGSGGTYNEQFF. The CDR3 nucleotides read TGTGCCAGAGGTAGCGGGGGGACCTACAATGAGCAGTTCTTC. The chain carries TRBV2 and TRBJ2-1, with 10 nucleotides matching TRBD2. Germline CDR1 reads SNHLY; CDR2 reads FYNNEI. The length of the CDR3 is 14 residues. Germline trimming cut 9 bases from V and 2 bases from J; bases unmatched to any gene: 4.

The chain has TRBV4-1 and TRBJ1-1, with 7 positions matching TRBD1. The V gene end was trimmed by 4 bases and the J gene end by 1 base; junction bases not matched to a gene: 6. The CDR3 has 15 residues. Per germline, CDR1 MGHRA and CDR2 YSYEKL. The CDR3 protein is CASSPRQGENTEAFF. CDR3 in DNA: TGCGCCAGCAGCCCTAGACAGGGTGAGAACACTGAAGCTTTCTTT.

The chain employs TRBV4-2 and TRBJ2-3; 10 bases are shared with TRBD2. J was trimmed by 0 bases and V by 6 bases; bases with no gene match: 6. Germline V gene lookup returns CDR1 LGHNA and CDR2 YNFKEQ. The CDR3 spans 16 residues. CDR3 nucleotide sequence: TGTGCCAGCAGAATAGCGGGGGGCCTCAGCACAGATACGCAGTATTTT. It yields the protein CASRIAGGLSTDTQYF.

The chain joins TRBV6-4 to TRBJ2-3, with TRBD2 matching 8 bases. The CDR3 runs 14 residues. Germline V gene lookup returns CDR1 MRHNA and CDR2 SNTAGT. V dropped 11 bases and J dropped 8; count of bases not matched to a gene: 15. CDR3 sequence (DNA): TGTGCCCCCGGGGAGCGGGGGCCTTTGGTTACGCAGTATTTT. Translating gives CAPGERGPLVTQYF.

The genes are TRBV10-3 and TRBJ1-2, with D tentatively TRBD1 (5 bases). The CDR3 runs to 16 residues. Germline assignment: CDR1 ENHRY and CDR2 SYGVKD. Trimming removed 0 bases at V and 7 bases at J, with 18 bases between. The CDR3 DNA reads as TGTGCCATCAGTGAGTCGCTGGCCGCCTCCAGGGCTGGCTACACCTTC. This sequence encodes CAISESLAASRAGYTF.

V is TRBV6-5 and J is TRBJ1-1; D might be TRBD1 (5 bases). Germline values: CDR1 MNHEY, CDR2 SVGAGI. The V end was cut by 5 bases, the J end by 0 bases, with 10 bases between. The CDR3 contains 14 residues. DNA of the CDR3: TGTGCCAGCAGTACAACGACAGTGAACACTGAAGCTTTCTTT. This translates into CASSTTTVNTEAFF.

The chain joins TRBV30 to TRBJ2-5; weak D call: TRBD1 (6 bases). V lost 4 bases and J 7 bases, leaving 13 bases between the germline ends. CDR3 size: 12 residues. Germline CDR1 GTSNPN, CDR2 SVGIG (reference sequence). CDR3 sequence (DNA): TGTGCCTGGACTGAGGCGACAGGGACCCAGTACTTC. It translates to CAWTEATGTQYF.

The chain has TRBV2 and TRBJ2-1, with TRBD1 identical over 9 bases. This CDR3 region has 13 residues. V trimming: 6 bases; J trimming: 7 bases; junction bases outside the gene matches: 4. Looked up from germline, CDR1 is SNHLY and CDR2 is FYNNEI. The CDR3 DNA sequence: TGTGCCAGCAGCAAGACAGGGGGAAATGAGCAGTTCTTC. This translates into CASSKTGGNEQFF.

This clone was counted between two and nine times. The chain carries TRBV9 and TRBJ2-7; TRBD2 is a possible D gene (6 bases). There are 13 residues in the CDR3. V lost 0 bases and J lost 6, with 10 bases in between. Germline-derived CDR1 and CDR2 are SGDLS and YYNGEE. CDR3 residues: CASSVDGGAEQYF. In DNA, the CDR3 is TGTGCCAGCAGCGTAGATGGAGGGGCCGAGCAGTACTTC.

The genes are TRBV7-9 and TRBJ1-4, with D uncertain. The germline V gene has CDR1 SEHNR and CDR2 FQNEAQ (reference sequence). V gave up 2 bases and J gave up 7 bases, with 11 bases separating them. The CDR3 is 14 residues long. In nucleotides, the CDR3 is TGTGCCAGCAGCTTATACCAAGGAGGTGAAAAACTGTTTTTT. The encoded protein is CASSLYQGGEKLFF.

The chain has TRBV11-3 and TRBJ2-3; D perhaps matches TRBD2 (7 bases). The CDR3 has 15 amino acids. V lost 5 bases to trimming and J lost 4 bases, with 16 bases between them. CDR1 SGHNT and CDR2 YENEEA come from the germline V gene. The CDR3 region has the DNA TGTGCCAGCAGCGTAGGGGCGGGGGCCCCAGATACGCAGTATTTT. Translated, it gives CASSVGAGAPDTQYF.

The chain links TRBV5-1 to TRBJ2-7, with D perhaps matching TRBD2 (6 bases). With 2 bases removed from V and 3 bases from J, the gap between germline ends came to 24 bases. Germline V lookup: CDR1 SGHRS, CDR2 YFSETQ. The CDR3 is 18 amino acids. CDR3: CASSFPLGPGAGNYEQYF. The CDR3, as DNA: TGCGCCAGCAGCTTCCCCCTCGGACCCGGGGCGGGGAACTACGAGCAGTACTTC.

J is TRBJ2-7 and V is TRBV7-9; the D gene is possibly TRBD1 (6 bases). Per germline, CDR1 SEHNR and CDR2 FQNEAQ (reference sequence). V gave up 4 bases and J gave up 2 bases, with 15 bases separating them. This CDR3 is 15 amino acids long. CDR3 protein: CASSSAQGFTYEQYF. The DNA for the CDR3 is TGTGCCAGCAGCTCAGCCCAGGGGTTCACCTACGAGCAGTACTTC.

J is TRBJ1-1 and V is TRBV6-5, with a possible D match to TRBD1 (5 bases). Trimming pared 3 bases from V and 2 bases from J, leaving 10 bases between. CDR3 length: 14 residues. Per germline, CDR1 MNHEY and CDR2 SVGAGI. CDR3 bases: TGTGCCAGCAGTTATCAGGGACTTAACACTGAAGCTTTCTTT. Residues: CASSYQGLNTEAFF.

This sequence joins TRBV6-5 and TRBJ1-5; 7 positions match TRBD1. Germline V gene sequence: CDR1 MNHEY, CDR2 SVGAGI. The CDR3 totals 15 residues. The V and J ends lost 5 bases and 8 bases, in that order; junction bases with no gene match: 12. The CDR3 here is CASSPRDSPWEPQHF. CDR3 DNA: TGTGCCAGCAGTCCACGGGACAGCCCTTGGGAGCCCCAGCATTTT.

CDR3 residues: CASSFEEGRAYEQYF. CDR3 bases: TGTGCCAGCAGCTTCGAGGAAGGGAGGGCCTACGAGCAGTACTTC. The V and J genes are TRBV7-6 and TRBJ2-7; 7 nucleotides line up with TRBD2. Germline V gene sequence: CDR1 SGHVS, CDR2 FNYEAQ. The CDR3 extends over 15 amino acids. The J segment lost 2 bases and the V segment lost 3 bases, leaving 7 bases of the junction unmatched.

The V and J genes are TRBV6-5 and TRBJ1-1; 7 bases map to TRBD1. The CDR3 consists of 14 residues. CDR1 is MNHEY, CDR2 SVGAGI, per germline. Trimming at V came to 4 bases and at J to 3 bases, leaving 5 bases not matched to a gene. Written as DNA, the CDR3 is TGTGCCAGCAGTTCCGACAGGGTGGACACTGAAGCTTTCTTT. As protein: CASSSDRVDTEAFF.

The chain links TRBV4-2 to TRBJ1-1; D is perhaps TRBD1 (5 bases). With 3 bases removed from V and 11 bases from J, the gap between germline ends came to 10 bases. Germline V gene lookup returns CDR1 LGHNA and CDR2 YNFKEQ. This CDR3 comprises 11 residues. In DNA, the CDR3 is TGTGCCAGCAGCCAGCAGGGTCAGGCTTTCTTT. Translation: CASSQQGQAFF.

This sequence joins TRBV5-6 and TRBJ2-3, with 13 bases matching TRBD2. The CDR3 length is 18 residues. J gave up 1 base and V 4 bases, and 9 bases lay outside the gene matches. CDR1 and CDR2 (germline): SGHDT, YYEEEE. The CDR3 protein is CASSPSGTSGTGTDTQYF. DNA of the CDR3: TGTGCCAGCAGCCCTTCCGGGACTAGCGGGACCGGCACAGATACGCAGTATTTT.

The chain has TRBV7-3 and TRBJ2-2; 9 bases align to TRBD2. From germline, CDR1 is SGHTA and CDR2 FQGTGA. Trimming took 4 bases from V and 6 from J; bases not matched to a gene: 6. The CDR3 consists of 15 residues. DNA of the CDR3: TGTGCCAGCAGCTATGCGGGGGGGAATCCCGGGGAGCTGTTTTTT. Its translation: CASSYAGGNPGELFF.

The J gene is TRBJ1-1, the V gene TRBV4-1, with 10 bases matching TRBD1. The germline V gene encodes CDR1 MGHRA and CDR2 YSYEKL. The V segment lost 6 bases and the J segment 5 bases; nucleotides outside the gene matches: 3. This CDR3 comprises 13 residues. In nucleotides, the CDR3 is TGCGCCAGCAGGTCGGGACAGGGGACTGAAGCTTTCTTT. Protein: CASRSGQGTEAFF.

The J gene is TRBJ2-1, the V gene TRBV9; D gene ambiguous. Per germline, CDR1 SGDLS and CDR2 YYNGEE. The CDR3 totals 15 residues. V was shortened by 0 bases and J by 2 bases, with 9 bases between the two germline ends. The CDR3 loop reads CASSVDGGTYNEQFF. The DNA of the CDR3 is TGTGCCAGCAGCGTAGATGGCGGAACCTACAATGAGCAGTTCTTC.

The sample holds a few counts of this clone. The CDR3 DNA sequence: TGTGCCAGCAGTGAAGGGACAGGGGGATATGGCTACACCTTC. This sequence encodes CASSEGTGGYGYTF. The rearrangement joins TRBV6-1 to TRBJ1-2, with 10 bases lining up with TRBD1. The CDR3 has 14 amino acids. Per the germline V gene, CDR1 is MNHNS and CDR2 is SASEGT. V lost 1 base to trimming and J lost 5 bases; unmatched junction nucleotides: 1.

Here the CDR3 reads CASSLGGNTEAFF. CDR3 coding DNA: TGTGCCAGCAGCCTCGGGGGAAACACTGAAGCTTTCTTT. The chain couples TRBV5-4 to TRBJ1-1, with D possibly matching TRBD1 (5 bases). The CDR3 has 13 residues. Germline V gene lookup returns CDR1 SGHNT and CDR2 YYREEE (reference sequence). V lost 4 bases to trimming and J lost 2 bases, with 9 bases between them.